This T cell receptor beta chain was obtained from a study of vaccination effects on CD4 cells after COVID-19. Generated by immunoSEQ multiplex PCR, the TCRdb table keeps only in-frame clones and is missing some. The sample shows 50,000 to 65,000 clones, around 80% of them seen only once. Notes on this clone: Its antigen is unidentified.

Expansion of antigen-specific CD4+ T cells with viral peptide pools was carried out by the ViraFEST assay before sequencing. Cells that had been cultured for 9 to 10 days were the source of isolated CD4+ T cells. It was with approximately 9.6 IU/ml IL-2 and roughly 9.2 ug/ml peptides that 1.5 million to 2 million PBMC per well were cultured. From germline, CDR1 is MNHEY and CDR2 SMNVEV (reference sequence). Trimming shortened V by 5 bases and J by 4 bases, and 14 bases separated the two germline ends. This CDR3 has 14 residues. Sequencing was performed on CD4+ T cells from PBMCs cultured with HCoV-229E spike peptides, taken before COVID-19 vaccination. The origin of this receptor is a human donor who received a COVID-19 vaccine. The V and J genes are TRBV27 and TRBJ1-2, with D uncertain. The CDR3 protein is CASSNLRSIYGYTF. The CDR3 coding sequence is TGTGCCAGCAGTAACCTTAGGAGTATCTATGGCTACACCTTC.